This T cell receptor (beta chain) originates from a study of post-analysis software for immune sequencing data. Study-wide results and limits: F measure showed strong co-clustering of same-batch samples. Five or six TRBV segments, TRBV5-6, TRBV5-1 and TRBV20-1 among them, were found more frequent in patients than controls.

TCR beta libraries were prepared from cDNA with unique molecular identifiers. Between roughly 1 and 11 million T cells gave rise to 500,000 to 650,000 cDNA molecules. TCRdb reprocessed the PCR reads via MiXCR and lists one record per CDR3 protein. Here the sample spans around 710,000 distinct CDR3 sequences, around 45% being singletons. CDR3 length equals 15 residues. Concerning this clonotype: Its cognate antigen is unknown.

The sample was blood. This receptor was identified in a girl aged 10 to 17 with multiple sclerosis. The V call is TRBV12-3 or TRBV12-4, the J call TRBJ2-7, with D possibly matching TRBD2 (6 bases). The last part of the DNA fits TRBJ2-5 better; the J call may be wrong. The CDR3 loop reads CAIRLSTGVRETQYF. The CDR3 nucleotides are TGTGCCATAAGACTGTCGACGGGAGTGCGGGAGACCCAGTACTTC.